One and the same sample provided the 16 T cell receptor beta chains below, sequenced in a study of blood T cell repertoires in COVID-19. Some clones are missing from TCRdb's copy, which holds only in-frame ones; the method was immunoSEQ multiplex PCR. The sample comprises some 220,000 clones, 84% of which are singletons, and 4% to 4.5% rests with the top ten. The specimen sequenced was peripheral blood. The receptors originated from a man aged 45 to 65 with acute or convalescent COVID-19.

This CDR3 reads CASRVGGGKYEQYF. CDR3 nucleotides: TGTGCCAGCAGGGTCGGGGGGGGCAAGTACGAGCAGTACTTC. J is TRBJ2-7 and V is TRBV6-5, with TRBD2 matching 8 bases. The CDR3 consists of 14 residues. J was trimmed by 4 bases and V by 6 bases; bases with no gene match: 8. Germline values: CDR1 MNHEY, CDR2 SVGAGI.

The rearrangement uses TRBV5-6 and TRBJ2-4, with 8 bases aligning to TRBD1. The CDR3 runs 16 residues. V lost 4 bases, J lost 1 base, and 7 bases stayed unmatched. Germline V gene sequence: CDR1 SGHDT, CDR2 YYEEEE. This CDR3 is CASSLDRGWAKNIQYF. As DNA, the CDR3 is TGTGCCAGCAGCCTAGACAGGGGATGGGCCAAAAACATTCAGTACTTC.

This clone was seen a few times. CDR3 region: CASSLGQGEFGQPQHF. CDR3 nucleotide sequence: TGCGCCAGCAGCTTGGGACAGGGGGAGTTCGGTCAGCCCCAGCATTTT. The rearrangement links TRBV5-1 to TRBJ1-5; 9 positions match TRBD1. The CDR3 has 16 amino acids. Germline V lookup: CDR1 SGHRS, CDR2 YFSETQ. Trimming at V came to 0 bases and at J to 6 bases, leaving 7 bases not matched to a gene.

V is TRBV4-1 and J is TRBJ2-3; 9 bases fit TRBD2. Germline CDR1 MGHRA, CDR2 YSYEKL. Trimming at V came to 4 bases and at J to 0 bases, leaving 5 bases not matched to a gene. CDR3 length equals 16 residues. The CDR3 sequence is CASSRLLAGSTDTQYF. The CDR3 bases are TGCGCCAGCAGCCGGCTTCTAGCGGGGAGCACAGATACGCAGTATTTT.

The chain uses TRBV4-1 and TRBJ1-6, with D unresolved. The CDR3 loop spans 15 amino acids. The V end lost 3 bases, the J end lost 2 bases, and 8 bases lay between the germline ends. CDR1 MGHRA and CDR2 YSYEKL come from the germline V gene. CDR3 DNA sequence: TGCGCCAGCAGCCAGTCGAGCACCTATAATTCACCCCTCCACTTT. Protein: CASSQSSTYNSPLHF.

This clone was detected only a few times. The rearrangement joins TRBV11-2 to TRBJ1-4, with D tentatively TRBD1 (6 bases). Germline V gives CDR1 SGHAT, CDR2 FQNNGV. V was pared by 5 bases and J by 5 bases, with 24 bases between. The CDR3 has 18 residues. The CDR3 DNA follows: TGTGCCAGCAGCCCCCGGGAGGGGGGAGGAAGGAGAAATGAAAAACTGTTTTTT. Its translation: CASSPREGGGRRNEKLFF.

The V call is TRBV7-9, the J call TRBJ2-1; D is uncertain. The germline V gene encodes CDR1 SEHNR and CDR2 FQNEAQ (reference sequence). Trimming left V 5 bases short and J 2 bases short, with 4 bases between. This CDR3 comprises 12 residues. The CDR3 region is CASSPTYNEQFF. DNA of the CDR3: TGTGCCAGCAGCCCAACCTACAATGAGCAGTTCTTC.

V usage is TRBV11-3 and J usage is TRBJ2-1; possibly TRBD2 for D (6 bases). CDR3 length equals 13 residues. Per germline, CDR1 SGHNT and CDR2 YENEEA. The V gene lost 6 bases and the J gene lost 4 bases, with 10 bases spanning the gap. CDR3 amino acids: CASRGGGYNEQFF. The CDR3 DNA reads TGTGCCAGCAGGGGAGGTGGTTACAATGAGCAGTTCTTC. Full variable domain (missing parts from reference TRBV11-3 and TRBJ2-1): EAGVVQSPRYKIIEKKQPVAFWCNPISGHNTLYWYLQNLGQGPELLIRYENEEAVDDSQLPKDRFSAERLKGVDSTLKIQPAELGDSAVYLCASRGGGYNEQFFGPGTRLTVL.

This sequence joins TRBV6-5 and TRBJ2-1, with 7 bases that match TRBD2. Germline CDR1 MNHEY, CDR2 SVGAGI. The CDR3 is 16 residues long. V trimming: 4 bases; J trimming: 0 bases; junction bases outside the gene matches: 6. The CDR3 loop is CASSSSGPRSYNEQFF. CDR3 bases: TGTGCCAGCAGTTCTAGCGGCCCCCGCTCCTACAATGAGCAGTTCTTC.

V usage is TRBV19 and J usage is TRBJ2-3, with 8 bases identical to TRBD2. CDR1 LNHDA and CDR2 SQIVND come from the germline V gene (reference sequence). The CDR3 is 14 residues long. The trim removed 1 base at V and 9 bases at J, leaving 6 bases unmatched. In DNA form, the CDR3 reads TGTGCCAGTAGTATAGCGGGAGGGCCGAGGACGCAGTATTTT. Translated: CASSIAGGPRTQYF.

The CDR3 spells CASSPYGGFDYEQYF. Written as DNA, the CDR3 is TGTGCCAGCAGCCCGTACGGAGGGTTCGACTACGAGCAGTACTTC. The chain recombines TRBV9 with TRBJ2-7, with D tentatively TRBD2 (6 bases). V was clipped by 4 bases and J by 3 bases, with 17 bases between them. From germline, CDR1 is SGDLS and CDR2 YYNGEE. The CDR3 is made up of 15 amino acids.

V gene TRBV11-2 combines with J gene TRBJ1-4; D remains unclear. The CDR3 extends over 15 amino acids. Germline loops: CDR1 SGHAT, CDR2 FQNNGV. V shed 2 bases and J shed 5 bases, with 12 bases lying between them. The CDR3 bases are TGTGCCAGCAGCTTAAAGTGGGCCAGAAATGAAAAACTGTTTTTT. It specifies CASSLKWARNEKLFF. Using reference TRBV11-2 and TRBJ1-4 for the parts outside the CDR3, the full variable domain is EAGVAQSPRYKIIEKRQSVAFWCNPISGHATLYWYQQILGQGPKLLIQFQNNGVVDDSQLPKDRFSAERLKGVDSTLKIQPAKLEDSAVYLCASSLKWARNEKLFFGSGTQLSVL.

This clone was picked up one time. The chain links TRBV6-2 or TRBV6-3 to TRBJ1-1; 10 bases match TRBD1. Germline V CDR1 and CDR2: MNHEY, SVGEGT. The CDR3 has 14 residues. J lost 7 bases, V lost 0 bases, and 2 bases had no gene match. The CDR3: CASSYSGTGDEAFF. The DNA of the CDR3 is TGTGCCAGCAGTTACTCCGGGACAGGGGATGAAGCTTTCTTT.

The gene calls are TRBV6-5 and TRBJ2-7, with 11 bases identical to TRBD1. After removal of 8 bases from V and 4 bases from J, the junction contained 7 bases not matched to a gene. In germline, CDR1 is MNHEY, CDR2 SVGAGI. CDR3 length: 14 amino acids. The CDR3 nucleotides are TGTGCCAGCGATAGGGACAGGGGGACGTACGAGCAGTACTTC. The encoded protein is CASDRDRGTYEQYF.

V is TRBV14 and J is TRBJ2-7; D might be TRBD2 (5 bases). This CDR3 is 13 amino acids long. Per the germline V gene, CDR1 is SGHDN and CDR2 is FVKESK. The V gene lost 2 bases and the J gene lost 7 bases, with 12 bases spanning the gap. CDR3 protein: CASSQRGRVEQYF. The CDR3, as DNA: TGTGCCAGCAGCCAACGGGGTAGAGTAGAGCAGTACTTC.

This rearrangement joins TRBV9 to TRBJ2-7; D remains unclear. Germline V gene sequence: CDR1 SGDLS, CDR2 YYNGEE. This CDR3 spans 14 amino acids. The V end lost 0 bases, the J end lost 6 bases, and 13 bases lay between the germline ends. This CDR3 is CASSVGSGSREQYF. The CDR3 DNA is TGTGCCAGCAGCGTAGGGTCCGGGTCCCGCGAGCAGTACTTC.